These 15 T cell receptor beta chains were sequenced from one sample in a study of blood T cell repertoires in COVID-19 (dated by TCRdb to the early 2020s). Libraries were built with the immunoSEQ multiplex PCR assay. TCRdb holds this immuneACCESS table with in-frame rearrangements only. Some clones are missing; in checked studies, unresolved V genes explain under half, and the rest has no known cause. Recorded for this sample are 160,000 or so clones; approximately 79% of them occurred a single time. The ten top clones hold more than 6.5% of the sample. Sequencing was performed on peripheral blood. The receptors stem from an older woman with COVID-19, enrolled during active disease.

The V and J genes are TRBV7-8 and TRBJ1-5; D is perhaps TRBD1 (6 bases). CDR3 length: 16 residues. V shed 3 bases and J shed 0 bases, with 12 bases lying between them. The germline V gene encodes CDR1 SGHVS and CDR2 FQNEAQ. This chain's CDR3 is CASSFSTGRSNQPQHF. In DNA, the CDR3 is TGTGCCAGCAGCTTCTCGACAGGACGTAGCAATCAGCCCCAGCATTTT.

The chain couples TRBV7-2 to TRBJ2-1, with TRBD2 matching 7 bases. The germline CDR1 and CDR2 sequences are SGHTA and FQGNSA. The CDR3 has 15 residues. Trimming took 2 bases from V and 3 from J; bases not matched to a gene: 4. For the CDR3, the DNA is TGTGCCAGCAGCTTATCAAGCGGGGTCTACAATGAGCAGTTCTTC. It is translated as CASSLSSGVYNEQFF.

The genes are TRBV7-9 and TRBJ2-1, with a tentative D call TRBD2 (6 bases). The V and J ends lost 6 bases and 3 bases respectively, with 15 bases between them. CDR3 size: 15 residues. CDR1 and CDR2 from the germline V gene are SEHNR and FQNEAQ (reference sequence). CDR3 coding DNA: TGTGCCAGCAGGGACGGGGACTTCATCTACAATGAGCAGTTCTTC. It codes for CASRDGDFIYNEQFF.

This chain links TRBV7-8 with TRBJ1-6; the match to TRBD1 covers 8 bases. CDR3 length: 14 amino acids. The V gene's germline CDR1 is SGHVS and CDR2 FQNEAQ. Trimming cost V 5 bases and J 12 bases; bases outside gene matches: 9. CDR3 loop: CASSPGQGGGPLHF. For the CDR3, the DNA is TGTGCCAGCAGCCCAGGACAGGGCGGGGGACCCCTCCACTTT.

CDR3 DNA sequence: TGTGCCAGCAGAGCAGGGAATTCACCCCTCCACTTT. Its protein product is CASRAGNSPLHF. The gene calls are TRBV12-1 and TRBJ1-6; the DNA was not used to check the table's D call, TRBD1. TRBV12-1 is a listed pseudogene. The CDR3 has 12 residues.

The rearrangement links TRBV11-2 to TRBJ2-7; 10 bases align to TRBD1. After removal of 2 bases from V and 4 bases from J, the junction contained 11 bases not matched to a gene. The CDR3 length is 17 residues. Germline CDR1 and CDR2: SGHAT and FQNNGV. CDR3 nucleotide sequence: TGTGCCAGCAGCTTAAAGTCTGCGGGACAGGGGTGGTACGAGCAGTACGTC. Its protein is CASSLKSAGQGWYEQYV.

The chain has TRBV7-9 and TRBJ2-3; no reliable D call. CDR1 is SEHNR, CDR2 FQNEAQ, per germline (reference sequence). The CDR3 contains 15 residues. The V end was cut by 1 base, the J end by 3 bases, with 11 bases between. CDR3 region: CASSLVGLVTDTQYF. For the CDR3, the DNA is TGTGCCAGCAGCTTAGTAGGTCTAGTGACAGATACGCAGTATTTT.

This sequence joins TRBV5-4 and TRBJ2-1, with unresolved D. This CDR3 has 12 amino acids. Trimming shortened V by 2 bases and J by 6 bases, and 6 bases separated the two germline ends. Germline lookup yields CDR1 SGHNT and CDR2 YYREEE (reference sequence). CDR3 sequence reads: CASSFWANEQFF. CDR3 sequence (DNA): TGTGCCAGCAGCTTTTGGGCCAATGAGCAGTTCTTC.

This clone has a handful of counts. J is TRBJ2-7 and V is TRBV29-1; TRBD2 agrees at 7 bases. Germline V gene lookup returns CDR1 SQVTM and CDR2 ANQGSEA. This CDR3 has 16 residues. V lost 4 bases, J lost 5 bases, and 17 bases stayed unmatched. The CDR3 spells CSVGGGGGVAFDEQYF. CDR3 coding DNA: TGCAGCGTTGGAGGTGGGGGGGGAGTAGCATTCGACGAGCAGTACTTC.

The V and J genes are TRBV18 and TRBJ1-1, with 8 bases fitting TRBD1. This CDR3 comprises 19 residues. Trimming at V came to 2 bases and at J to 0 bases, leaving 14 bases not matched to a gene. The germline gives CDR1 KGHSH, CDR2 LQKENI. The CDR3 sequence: CASSPLPIGQGPLNTEAFF. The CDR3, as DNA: TGTGCCAGCTCACCATTGCCGATTGGACAGGGTCCCCTGAACACTGAAGCTTTCTTT.

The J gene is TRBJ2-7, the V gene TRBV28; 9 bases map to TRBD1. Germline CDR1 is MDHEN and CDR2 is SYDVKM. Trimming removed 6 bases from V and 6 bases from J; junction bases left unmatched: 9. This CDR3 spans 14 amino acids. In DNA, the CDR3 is TGTGCCAGCAGACTCCCGGGACAGGGATTCGAGCAGTACTTC. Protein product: CASRLPGQGFEQYF.

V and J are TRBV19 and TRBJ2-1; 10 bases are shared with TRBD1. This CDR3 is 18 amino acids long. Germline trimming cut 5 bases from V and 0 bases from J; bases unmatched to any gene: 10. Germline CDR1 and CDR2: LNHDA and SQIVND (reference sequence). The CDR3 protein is CASSDGTGDLRSYNEQFF. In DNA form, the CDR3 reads TGTGCCAGTAGTGACGGGACAGGGGATCTTCGCTCCTACAATGAGCAGTTCTTC.

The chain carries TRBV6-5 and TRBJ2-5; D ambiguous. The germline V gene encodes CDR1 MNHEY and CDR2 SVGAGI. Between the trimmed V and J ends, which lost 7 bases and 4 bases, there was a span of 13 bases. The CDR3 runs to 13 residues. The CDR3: CASTGVIGETQYF. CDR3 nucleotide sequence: TGTGCCAGCACGGGTGTTATAGGAGAGACCCAGTACTTC.

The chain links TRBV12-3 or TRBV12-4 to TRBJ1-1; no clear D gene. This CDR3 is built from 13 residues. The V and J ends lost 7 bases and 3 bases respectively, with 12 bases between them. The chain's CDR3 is CASTLRVYTEAFF. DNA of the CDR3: TGTGCCAGCACCCTACGAGTGTACACTGAAGCTTTCTTT.

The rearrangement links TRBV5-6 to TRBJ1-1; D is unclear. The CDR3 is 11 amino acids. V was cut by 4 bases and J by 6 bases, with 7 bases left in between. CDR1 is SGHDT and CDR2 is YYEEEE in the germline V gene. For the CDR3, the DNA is TGTGCCAGCAGCCGTTATCCTGAAGCTTTCTTT. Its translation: CASSRYPEAFF.